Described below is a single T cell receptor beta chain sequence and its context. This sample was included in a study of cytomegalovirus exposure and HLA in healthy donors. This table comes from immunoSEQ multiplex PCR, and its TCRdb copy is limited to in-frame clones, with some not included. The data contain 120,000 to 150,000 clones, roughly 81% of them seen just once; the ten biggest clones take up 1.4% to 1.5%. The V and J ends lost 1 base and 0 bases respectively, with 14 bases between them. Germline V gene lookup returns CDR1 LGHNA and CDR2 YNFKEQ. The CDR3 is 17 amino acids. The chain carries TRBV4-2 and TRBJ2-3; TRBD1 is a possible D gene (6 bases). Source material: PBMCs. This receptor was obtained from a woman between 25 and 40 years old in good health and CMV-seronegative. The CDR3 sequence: CASSQAGVSYSTDTQYF. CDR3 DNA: TGTGCCAGCAGCCAAGCAGGGGTTAGTTATAGCACAGATACGCAGTATTTT.